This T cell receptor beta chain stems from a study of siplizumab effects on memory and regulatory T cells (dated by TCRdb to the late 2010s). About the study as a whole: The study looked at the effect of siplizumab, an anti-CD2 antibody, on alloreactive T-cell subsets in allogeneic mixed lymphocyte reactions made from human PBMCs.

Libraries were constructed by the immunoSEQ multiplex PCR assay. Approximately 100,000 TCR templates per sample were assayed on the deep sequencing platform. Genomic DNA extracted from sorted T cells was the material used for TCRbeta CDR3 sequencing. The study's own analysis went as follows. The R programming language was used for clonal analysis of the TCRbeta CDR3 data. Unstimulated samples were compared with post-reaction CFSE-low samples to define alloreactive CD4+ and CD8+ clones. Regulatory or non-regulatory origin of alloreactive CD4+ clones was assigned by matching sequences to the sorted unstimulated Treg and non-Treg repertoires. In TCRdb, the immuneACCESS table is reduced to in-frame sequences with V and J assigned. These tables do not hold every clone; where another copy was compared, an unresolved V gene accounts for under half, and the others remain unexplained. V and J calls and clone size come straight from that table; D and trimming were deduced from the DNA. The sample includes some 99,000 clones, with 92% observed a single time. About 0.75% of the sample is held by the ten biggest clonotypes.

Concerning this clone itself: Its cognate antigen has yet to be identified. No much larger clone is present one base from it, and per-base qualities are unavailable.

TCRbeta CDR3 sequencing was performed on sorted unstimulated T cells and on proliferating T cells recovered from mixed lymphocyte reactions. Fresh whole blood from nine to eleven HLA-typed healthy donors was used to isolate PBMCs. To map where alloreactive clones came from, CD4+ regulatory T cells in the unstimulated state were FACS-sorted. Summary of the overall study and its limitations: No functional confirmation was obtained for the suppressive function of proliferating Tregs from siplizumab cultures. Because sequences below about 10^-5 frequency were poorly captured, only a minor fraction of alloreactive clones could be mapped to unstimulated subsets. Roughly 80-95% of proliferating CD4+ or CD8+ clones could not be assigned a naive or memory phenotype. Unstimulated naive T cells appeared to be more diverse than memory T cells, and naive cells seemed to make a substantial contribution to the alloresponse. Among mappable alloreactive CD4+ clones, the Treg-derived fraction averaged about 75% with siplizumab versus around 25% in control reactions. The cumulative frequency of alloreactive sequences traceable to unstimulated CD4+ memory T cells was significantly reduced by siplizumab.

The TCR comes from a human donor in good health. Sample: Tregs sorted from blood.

The nucleotide sequence reads TGTGCCAGCAGTTACTCGAGACTCGGCCTTGAGCAGTACTTC. Its protein product is CASSYSRLGLEQYF. The sequence is built from TRBV6-5 and TRBJ2-7; a confident D gene designation cannot be given. Looking up the germline V gene yields CDR1 MNHEY and CDR2 SVGAGI. At the junction V is shortened by 0 bases and J by 7 bases, with 13 bases in between. From its cysteine to its phenylalanine, the CDR3 spans 14 amino acids. Only the CDR3 portion is preserved as DNA: 42 bases, with reading frame beginning at the first base.